This TCR beta chain is from a study of PD-L1 blockade in urothelial cancer. V lost 5 bases and J lost 10, with 15 bases in between. The germline CDR1 and CDR2 sequences are SGHTA and FQGTGA. This CDR3 has 14 residues. The repertoire was sequenced with immunoSEQ multiplex PCR; TCRdb's copy has only in-frame clones and lacks some. The sample has about 84,000 clones, 90% seen once. The chain is built from TRBV7-3 and TRBJ1-6; D is undetermined. The input for sequencing was PBMCs, taken around atezolizumab (anti-PD-L1) treatment. This clonotype originated in a man aged 60 to 75 with urothelial cancer. CDR3 DNA sequence: TGTGCCAGCAGCCCCGAAAGAGGTGCCTCACCCCTCCACTTT. Its translation is CASSPERGASPLHF.